This is a list of T cell receptor beta chains from one sample in a study of blood T cell repertoires in COVID-19. The table came from immunoSEQ multiplex PCR; TCRdb's copy has only in-frame clones and leaves some out. Found here are around 200,000 clones, 80% of them singletons; the top ten hold 6.5% to 9%. The sample was PBMCs or T cells enriched from blood (not recorded which). All receptors come from a woman aged 40-49 years with acute COVID-19. The CDR3 runs from the conserved cysteine through the conserved F or W. D genes are given only for firm matches. Only part of the rows carry a size: once, few, many, or a class if the clone is expanded.

TRBV19	TRBJ1-2	.	.	13	CASTPDSNYGYTF	TGTGCCAGTACGCCAGACTCTAACTATGGCTACACCTTC
TRBV15	TRBJ1-5	.	.	15	CAARRGGGLNQPQHF	TGTGCCGCCCGGAGGGGGGGTGGCTTGAATCAGCCCCAGCATTTT
TRBV7-9	TRBJ1-4	TRBD1	.	15	CASSPGQGQRGKLFF	TGTGCCAGCAGCCCCGGACAGGGGCAGAGGGGAAAACTGTTTTTT
TRBV6-5	TRBJ1-2	.	.	12	CASSYTGNGYTF	TGTGCCAGCAGTTACACGGGGAATGGCTACACCTTC
TRBV30	TRBJ2-7	TRBD1	.	15	CAWRPGTGGFYEQYF	TGTGCCTGGAGGCCCGGGACAGGGGGGTTCTACGAGCAGTACTTC
TRBV7-9	TRBJ2-3	.	.	14	CASSHQDYTDTQYF	TGTGCCAGCAGCCATCAGGACTACACAGATACGCAGTATTTT
TRBV29-1	TRBJ1-4	TRBD1	.	14	CSVSGTEVNEKLFF	TGCAGCGTGTCCGGGACAGAGGTCAATGAAAAACTGTTTTTT
TRBV9	TRBJ1-1	.	.	16	CASSPREGLPNTEAFF	TGTGCCAGCAGCCCGAGAGAGGGACTCCCGAACACTGAAGCTTTCTTT
TRBV5-1	TRBJ2-3	TRBD2	.	14	CASKVGGISDTQYF	TGCGCCAGCAAGGTGGGGGGGATTTCAGATACGCAGTATTTT
TRBV9	TRBJ2-2	TRBD1	.	15	CASSPNGRDRGRLFF	TGTGCCAGCAGCCCAAATGGGAGGGACAGGGGGCGGCTGTTTTTT
TRBV5-4	TRBJ1-2	TRBD1	.	16	CASSRPRQGVPSGYTF	TGTGCCAGCAGTCGACCTAGACAGGGAGTTCCATCTGGCTACACCTTC
TRBV3-1/TRBV3-2	TRBJ1-3	.	.	15	CASSPRRGSGNTIYF	TGTGCCAGCAGCCCCCGACGGGGCTCTGGAAACACCATATATTTT
TRBV7-9	TRBJ1-1	TRBD1	few	18	CASSLNEGQEWALTEAFF	TGTGCCAGCAGCTTAAATGAAGGACAGGAATGGGCGCTCACTGAAGCTTTCTTT
TRBV27	TRBJ2-7	.	.	14	CASSLGLPTYEQYF	TGTGCCAGCAGTTTAGGACTACCGACCTACGAGCAGTACTTC
TRBV18	TRBJ2-3	.	.	16	CASSPQAGSGADTQYF	TGTGCCAGCTCACCACAGGCGGGTTCGGGGGCAGATACGCAGTATTTT
TRBV5-5	TRBJ2-7	.	.	15	CASSLGVQGSPEQYF	TGTGCCAGCAGCTTGGGGGTACAGGGTTCCCCCGAGCAGTACTTC
TRBV30	TRBJ1-5	TRBD1	.	14	CAWSRQGTSQPQHF	TGTGCCTGGAGTCGACAGGGTACGAGTCAGCCCCAGCATTTT
TRBV10-3	TRBJ2-3	.	once	14	CAIRADSSTDTQYF	TGTGCCATCAGGGCGGACTCTAGCACAGATACGCAGTATTTT
TRBV5-1	TRBJ2-1	TRBD2	.	15	CASSITSGGAPEQFF	TGCGCCAGCAGCATCACTAGCGGGGGGGCCCCTGAGCAGTTCTTC
TRBV6-2/TRBV6-3	TRBJ1-2	TRBD1	.	16	CASSYSGNRGLYGYTF	TGTGCCAGCAGTTACTCCGGTAACAGGGGGCTTTATGGCTACACCTTC
TRBV28	TRBJ1-1	TRBD1	.	14	CASRSNRGRTEAFF	TGTGCCAGCAGATCCAACAGGGGGCGGACTGAAGCTTTCTTT
TRBV5-4	TRBJ2-6	TRBD1	.	16	CASSPGGPSGANVLTF	TGTGCCAGCAGCCCAGGGGGCCCCTCTGGGGCCAACGTCCTGACTTTC
TRBV7-9	TRBJ2-7	.	.	17	CASSSFPQLATHYEQYF	TGTGCCAGCAGCTCCTTCCCCCAATTAGCGACCCACTACGAGCAGTACTTC
TRBV7-9	TRBJ2-3	TRBD1	.	14	CASKRQGATDTQYF	TGTGCCAGCAAGAGACAGGGGGCCACAGATACGCAGTATTTT
TRBV14	TRBJ2-5	.	.	14	CASSQDGGRETQYF	TGTGCCAGCAGCCAAGATGGAGGGCGGGAGACCCAGTACTTC
TRBV2	TRBJ1-5	.	.	13	CASGPLGNQPQHF	TGTGCCAGCGGGCCCTTGGGCAATCAGCCCCAGCATTTT